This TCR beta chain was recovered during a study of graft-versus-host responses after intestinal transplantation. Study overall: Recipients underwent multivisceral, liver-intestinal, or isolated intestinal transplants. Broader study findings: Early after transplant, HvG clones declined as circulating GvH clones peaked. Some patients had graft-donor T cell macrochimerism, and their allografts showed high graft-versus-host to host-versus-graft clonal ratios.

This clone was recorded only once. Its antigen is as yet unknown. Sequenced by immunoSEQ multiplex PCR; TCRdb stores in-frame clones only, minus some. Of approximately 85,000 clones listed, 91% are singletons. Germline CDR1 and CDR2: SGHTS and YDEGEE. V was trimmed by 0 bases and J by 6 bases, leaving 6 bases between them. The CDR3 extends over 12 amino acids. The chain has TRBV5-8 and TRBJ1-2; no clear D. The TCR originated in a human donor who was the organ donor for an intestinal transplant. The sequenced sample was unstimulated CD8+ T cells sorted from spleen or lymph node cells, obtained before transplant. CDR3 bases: TGTGCCAGCAGCTTGGTTCACAATGGCTACACCTTC. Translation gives CASSLVHNGYTF.